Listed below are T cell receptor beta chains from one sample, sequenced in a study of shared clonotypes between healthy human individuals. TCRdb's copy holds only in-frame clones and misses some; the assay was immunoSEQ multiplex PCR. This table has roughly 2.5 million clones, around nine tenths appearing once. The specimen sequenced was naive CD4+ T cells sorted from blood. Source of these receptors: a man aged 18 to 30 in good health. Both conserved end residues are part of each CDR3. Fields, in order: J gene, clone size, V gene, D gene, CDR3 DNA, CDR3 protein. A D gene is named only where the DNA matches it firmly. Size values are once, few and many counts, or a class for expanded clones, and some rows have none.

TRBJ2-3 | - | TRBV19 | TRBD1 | TGTGCCAGTAGTCGTCTAGGGGGCCCAGATACGCAGTATTTT | CASSRLGGPDTQYF
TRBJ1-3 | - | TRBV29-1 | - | TGCAGCGTCCAGGGATCGGGAAACACCATATATTTT | CSVQGSGNTIYF
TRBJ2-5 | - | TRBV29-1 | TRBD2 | TGCAGCGTTGAACTGCTAGCGGGGGGAGGAGAGACCCAGTACTTC | CSVELLAGGGETQYF
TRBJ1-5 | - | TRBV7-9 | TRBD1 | TGTGCCAGCAGCTTCGGGACAGGGAACACGCAGCCCCAGCATTTT | CASSFGTGNTQPQHF
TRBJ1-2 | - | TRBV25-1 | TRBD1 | TGTGCCAGCAGTGTAGGACAGGTGGCCTCATATGGCTACACCTTC | CASSVGQVASYGYTF
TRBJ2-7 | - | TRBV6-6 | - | TGTGCCTCAAGAGGGGTCGGCGAGCAGTACTTC | CASRGVGEQYF
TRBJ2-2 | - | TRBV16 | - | TGTGCCAGCAGCCGGCCGGGACAAGCCACCGGGGAGCTGTTTTTT | CASSRPGQATGELFF
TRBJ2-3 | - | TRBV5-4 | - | TGTGCCAGCAGCTTGGAGTCGTTACCAGATACGCAGTATTTT | CASSLESLPDTQYF
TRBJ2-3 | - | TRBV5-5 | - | TGTGCCAGCAGCCCCTTGCTACTCGGGGAGTCCCTCCCAGATACGCAGTATTTT | CASSPLLLGESLPDTQYF
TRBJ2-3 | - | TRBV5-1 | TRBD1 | TGCGCCAGCAGCTGGCCCTCCGAGGCCGGACAGGGAACCACAGATACGCAGTATTTT | CASSWPSEAGQGTTDTQYF
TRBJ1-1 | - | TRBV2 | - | TGTGCCAGCAGACGCGATTCGAACACTGAAGCTTTCTTT | CASRRDSNTEAFF
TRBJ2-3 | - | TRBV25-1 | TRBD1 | TGTGCCAGCAGTGTAACAGGGGGCGGAACAGATACGCAGTATTTT | CASSVTGGGTDTQYF
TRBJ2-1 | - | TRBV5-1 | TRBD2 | TGCGCCAGCAGCTTGGGAGCTAGCGGGATATACAATGAGCAGTTCTTC | CASSLGASGIYNEQFF
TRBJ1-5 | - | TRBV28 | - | TGTGCCAGCAAGATCGGCAGCAATCAGCCCCAGCATTTT | CASKIGSNQPQHF
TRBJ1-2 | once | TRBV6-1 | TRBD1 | TGTGCCAGTATTCGACAGGGGCCTAACTATGGCTACACCTTC | CASIRQGPNYGYTF
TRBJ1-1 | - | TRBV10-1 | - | TGCGCCAGCAGTTCTGATTTGAACACTGAAGCTTTCTTT | CASSSDLNTEAFF
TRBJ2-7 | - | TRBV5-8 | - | TGTGCCAGCAGCTTGACGGGACTGGGAGACTACGAGCAGTACTTC | CASSLTGLGDYEQYF
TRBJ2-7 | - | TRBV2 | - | TGTGCCAGCAGTGATTCCCCTGAGCAGTACTTC | CASSDSPEQYF
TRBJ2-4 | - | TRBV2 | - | TGTGCCAGCAGTGTACCGCAGGGGGGGGGTTTAGAGTACTTC | CASSVPQGGGLEYF
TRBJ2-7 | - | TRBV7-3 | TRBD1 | TGTGCCAGCAGTCCCCCGGACAGGGGGGCCGGCGAGCAGTACTTC | CASSPPDRGAGEQYF
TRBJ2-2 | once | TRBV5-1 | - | TGCGCCAGCAGCTTGGGAGGGACCGGGGAGCTGTTTTTT | CASSLGGTGELFF
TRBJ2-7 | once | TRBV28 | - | TGTGCCAGCAGTTTCTCCGGGCGTGCTGAGAGGTACGAGCAGTACTTC | CASSFSGRAERYEQYF
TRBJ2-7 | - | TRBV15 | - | TGTGCCACCAGCAGAGATCGGCCGGGGCAGCACTACGAGCAGTACTTC | CATSRDRPGQHYEQYF
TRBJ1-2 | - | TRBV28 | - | TGTGCCAGCAGTAACTCCATGACTAACTATGGCTACACCTTC | CASSNSMTNYGYTF
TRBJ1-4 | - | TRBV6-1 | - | TGTGCCAGCAGTGGGGCCAGTGCAGGGGATGAAAAACTGTTTTTT | CASSGASAGDEKLFF
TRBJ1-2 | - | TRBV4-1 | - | TGCGCCAGCAGCCAAGATAGGGCCAGGGGCGGGGGCTACACCTTC | CASSQDRARGGGYTF
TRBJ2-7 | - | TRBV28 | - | TGTGCCAGCATACGAGGGGACTCCTACGAGCAGTACTTC | CASIRGDSYEQYF
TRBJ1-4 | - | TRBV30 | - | TGTGCCTGGAGGGAGCGAAATGAAAAACTGTTTTTT | CAWRERNEKLFF
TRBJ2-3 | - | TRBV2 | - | TGTGCCAGCAGAACCGACGGGGCCGCCCCAGATACGCAGTATTTT | CASRTDGAAPDTQYF
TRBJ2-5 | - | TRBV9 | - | TGTGCCAGCAGCGTAGCTTTGTCCGGACGTCAAGAGACCCAGTACTTC | CASSVALSGRQETQYF
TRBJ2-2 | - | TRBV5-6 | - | TGTGCCAGCAGCTCGACTAGGAAGGCCGGGGAGCTGTTTTTT | CASSSTRKAGELFF
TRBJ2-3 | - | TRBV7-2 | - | TGTGCCAGCAGCTTAGGGGTAGTCACAGATACGCAGTATTTT | CASSLGVVTDTQYF
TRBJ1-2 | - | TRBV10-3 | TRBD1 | TGTGCCATCAGCACCGGACAGGGGAACTATGGCTACACCTTC | CAISTGQGNYGYTF
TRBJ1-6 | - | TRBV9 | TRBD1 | TGTGCCAGCAGCGTAGGAAGGGGGCTTTCGGATTCACCCCTCCACTTT | CASSVGRGLSDSPLHF
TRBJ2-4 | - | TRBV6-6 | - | TGTGCCAGCAGCCATGGTGAAGCGGGCCTAAACATTCAGTACTTC | CASSHGEAGLNIQYF
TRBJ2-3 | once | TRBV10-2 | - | TGCGCCAGCAGTGAGTCATTGCGATTCACAGATACGCAGTATTTT | CASSESLRFTDTQYF
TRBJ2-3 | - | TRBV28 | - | TGTGCCAGCAGGTCCAGCACAGATACGCAGTATTTT | CASRSSTDTQYF
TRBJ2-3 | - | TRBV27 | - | TGTGCCAGCAGTCCTGGCACAGATACGCAGTATTTT | CASSPGTDTQYF
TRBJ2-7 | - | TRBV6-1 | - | TGTGCCAGCAGTGACGGTATTTGGGGATCTTACTCCTACGAGCAGTACTTC | CASSDGIWGSYSYEQYF
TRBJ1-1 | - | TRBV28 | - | TGTGCCAGCATGAGGGACGTTCTTGGAGCTTTCTTT | CASMRDVLGAFF